This entry concerns a single T cell receptor (beta chain). The antigen is unknown. Time point meaning: baseline, week 1 (first vaccination visit). This sample's treatment: pre-vaccination baseline after standard-of-care therapy. Donors had new WHO grade 3 or 4 IDH1-mutant, ATRX-lost astrocytomas. The sample comes from a study of a mutant IDH1 vaccine in newly diagnosed glioma. Study information: Sex distribution of treated patients was approximately 62% male and about 38% female; mean age was around 40 years. Receipt of radiotherapy, temozolomide, or both preceded the study, and most received both.

Broader study findings: Apparently unrelated to pseudoprogression were changes in the top peripheral T cell clonotypes.

Here immunoSEQ multiplex PCR was the method, and the copy in TCRdb shows in-frame clones only, minus some. The repertoire holds approximately 52,000 clones, roughly 80% seen once, with 1.8% in the top ten. V shed 4 bases and J shed 3 bases, with 8 bases lying between them. Per germline, CDR1 LGHNA and CDR2 YNFKEQ. The CDR3 has 13 amino acids. This chain uses TRBV4-2 with TRBJ2-3; perhaps TRBD2 as D (5 bases). The sequenced sample was PBMCs, obtained from a glioma patient treated with radiotherapy, temozolomide or both. This receptor was obtained from a woman in her thirties or forties with glioma. DNA for the CDR3: TGTGCCAGCAGCCTCCGACTAACAGATACGCAGTATTTT. The encoded protein is CASSLRLTDTQYF.